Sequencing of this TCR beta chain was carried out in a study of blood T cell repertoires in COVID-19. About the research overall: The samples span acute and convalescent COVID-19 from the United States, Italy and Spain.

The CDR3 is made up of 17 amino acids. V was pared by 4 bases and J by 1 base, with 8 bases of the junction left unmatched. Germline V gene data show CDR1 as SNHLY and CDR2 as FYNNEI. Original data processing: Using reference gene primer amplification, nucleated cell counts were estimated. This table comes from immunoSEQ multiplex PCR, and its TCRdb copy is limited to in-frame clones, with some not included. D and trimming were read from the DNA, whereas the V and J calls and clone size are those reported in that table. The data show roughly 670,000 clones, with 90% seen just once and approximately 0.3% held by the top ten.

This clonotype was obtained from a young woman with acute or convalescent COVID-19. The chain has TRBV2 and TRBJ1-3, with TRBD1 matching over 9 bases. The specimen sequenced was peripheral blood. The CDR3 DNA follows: TGTGCCAGCAGTGCCTCACAGGGGGCTCGTTCTGGAAACACCATATATTTT. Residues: CASSASQGARSGNTIYF.